Below, 31 T cell receptor beta chains from the same sample are listed, as sequenced in a study of T and B cells in COVID-19 patients. Blood genomic DNA input for TRB amplification was about 250-550 ng. Multiplex PCR with BIOMED2 TRB-A/B primer pools amplified TRB rearrangements. MiXCR was run by TCRdb on the multiplex PCR reads, yielding one entry per CDR3 protein. Among approximately 16,000 distinct CDR3 sequences listed, 25% to 30% were seen once. Sequenced material: blood. The origin of the receptors is a human donor who had recovered from COVID-19.

This clonotype turned up a few times. The J gene is TRBJ2-1, the V gene TRBV7-2; TRBD2 aligns across 9 bases. CDR1 SGHTA and CDR2 FQGNSA come from the germline V gene. The CDR3 is 15 residues long. After removal of 1 base from V and 8 bases from J, the junction contained 6 bases not matched to a gene. CDR3 DNA: TGTGCCAGCAGCTTAGAACCTAGCGGGATGTATGAGCAGTTCTTC. This codes for CASSLEPSGMYEQFF.

In this sample, this clonotype is medium-sized. The gene calls are TRBV19 and TRBJ2-3, with unresolved D. The CDR3 covers 14 residues. Germline V gives CDR1 LNHDA, CDR2 SQIVND (reference sequence). V was trimmed by 3 bases and J by 2 bases, leaving 9 bases between them. The CDR3 loop is CASSIGPLTDTQYF. The CDR3 bases are TGTGCCAGTAGTATCGGCCCGCTCACAGATACGCAGTATTTT. Based on the CDR3 plus reference TRBV19 and TRBJ2-3, the full variable domain is DGGITQSPKYLFRKEGQNVTLSCEQNLNHDAMYWYRQDPGQGLRLIYYSQIVNDFQKGDIAEGYSVSREKKESFPLTVTSAQKNPTAFYLCASSIGPLTDTQYFGPGTRLTVL.

The chain has TRBV7-2 and TRBJ2-3; TRBD2 agrees at 8 bases. CDR3 length: 18 amino acids. With 3 bases clipped from V and 1 base from J, the junction kept 12 bases outside the gene matches. Germline CDR1 SGHTA, CDR2 FQGNSA. The CDR3: CASSLTGTRGAGTDTQYF. CDR3 DNA: TGTGCCAGCAGCTTGACCGGGACTAGGGGTGCTGGCACAGATACGCAGTATTTT.

Comments on this clonotype: It may be a read error: a sequence one base away is much more abundant. The chain is built from TRBV5-6 and TRBJ2-1, with D tentatively TRBD2 (6 bases). Germline CDR1 reads SGHDT; CDR2 reads YYEEEE. The CDR3 spans 13 residues. Trimming pared 0 bases from V and 11 bases from J, leaving 12 bases between. CDR3 bases: TGTGCCAGCAGCTTGGGCGCGGGGAGGAAGCAGTTCTTC. It specifies CASSLGAGRKQFF.

Judged by abundance, this clonotype is medium-sized. The chain carries TRBV6-5 and TRBJ2-2; possibly TRBD1 for D (7 bases). Trimming took off 4 bases at V and 7 bases at J, with 16 bases between the two ends. Germline CDR1 is MNHEY and CDR2 is SVGAGI. The CDR3 covers 15 residues. CDR3 sequence reads: CASSSEGARFGELFF. DNA of the CDR3: TGTGCCAGCAGTTCGGAGGGGGCGCGTTTCGGGGAGCTGTTTTTT.

The chain has TRBV18 and TRBJ2-4; 7 positions agree with TRBD2. The CDR3 contains 15 residues. Looked up from germline, CDR1 is KGHSH and CDR2 is LQKENI. V shed 4 bases, J shed 5 bases, and the junction held 8 bases outside the gene matches. In DNA, the CDR3 is TGTGCCAGCTCACTAAGCCGGGGGGTTGAAAACATTCAGTACTTC. Translating it yields CASSLSRGVENIQYF.

The chain couples TRBV30 to TRBJ1-2; 12 positions match TRBD1. Looked up from germline, CDR1 is GTSNPN and CDR2 is SVGIG (reference sequence). CDR3 length: 15 residues. With V trimmed by 5 bases and J by 6 bases, 10 bases remained unmatched. CDR3 protein: CAWDPLGTGGNGYTF. In DNA form, the CDR3 reads TGTGCCTGGGATCCTTTAGGGACAGGGGGCAATGGCTACACCTTC.

Details on this clonotype: Since a much larger clone is just one base distant, this may be a read error. Likely a read error: the CDR3 ends without its conserved phenylalanine or tryptophan. The rearrangement links TRBV6-1 to TRBJ2-1; 8 bases line up with TRBD2. Losses at the gene ends were 5 bases for V and 2 bases for J; bases not matched to a gene: 5. The CDR3 covers 15 residues. Germline V CDR1 and CDR2: MNHNS, SASEGT. CDR3 DNA: TGTGCCAGCAGTCCCACGGGGGGGCCCTACAATGAGCAGTTCCTC. It yields the protein CASSPTGGPYNEQFL.

Ten or more counts support this clonotype. J is TRBJ2-6 and V is TRBV12-3 or TRBV12-4, with D perhaps TRBD2 (5 bases). V was trimmed by 2 bases and J by 9 bases, leaving 11 bases between them. The CDR3 has 14 amino acids. CDR3 in DNA: TGTGCCAGCAGTTTAACTCGGGGAATCAACGTCCTGACTTTC. Residues: CASSLTRGINVLTF.

By its share, this clonotype is medium-sized. The chain uses TRBV29-1 and TRBJ1-1; the D is unclear. The V end was cut by 4 bases, the J end by 10 bases, with 16 bases between. The CDR3 runs to 12 residues. Germline CDR1 and CDR2: SQVTM and ANQGSEA. The CDR3 here is CSVVGRSLGAFF. The CDR3 nucleotides read TGCAGCGTTGTAGGCAGGTCCCTCGGAGCTTTCTTT. Combining the CDR3 with reference TRBV29-1 and TRBJ1-1 gives the whole variable domain SAVISQKPSRDICQRGTSLTIQCQVDSQVTMMFWYRQQPGQSLTLIATANQGSEATYESGFVIDKFPISRPNLTFSTLTVSNMSPEDSSIYLCSVVGRSLGAFFGQGTRLTVV.

Ten or more counts support this clonotype. The gene calls are TRBV27 and TRBJ2-3; a weak D match, TRBD1 (5 bases). The CDR3 covers 14 residues. V dropped 5 bases and J dropped 3 bases, with 12 bases sitting between them. Per germline, CDR1 MNHEY and CDR2 SMNVEV (reference sequence). The CDR3 loop is CASSRQRNTDTQYF. The DNA of the CDR3 is TGTGCCAGCAGTCGACAGAGGAATACAGATACGCAGTATTTT.

This clonotype was seen only a few times. The gene calls are TRBV24-1 and TRBJ2-5; 7 bases line up with TRBD1. CDR3 size: 15 residues. Germline CDR1 is KGHDR and CDR2 is SFDVKD. After removal of 5 bases from V and 5 bases from J, the junction contained 10 bases not matched to a gene. The CDR3 loop reads CATSVPDRLAETQYF. CDR3 sequence (DNA): TGTGCCACCAGTGTCCCGGACAGGCTGGCCGAGACCCAGTACTTC.

By proportion, this clonotype is medium-sized (0.01 to 0.1%). The chain carries TRBV19 and TRBJ2-2, with TRBD2 matching 8 bases. Germline assignment: CDR1 LNHDA and CDR2 SQIVND (reference sequence). The CDR3 is 16 residues long. V was pared by 6 bases and J by 7 bases, with 13 bases of the junction left unmatched. CDR3: CASRPRTSYESGELFF. The CDR3 DNA sequence: TGTGCCAGTAGGCCTCGGACTAGCTACGAAAGCGGGGAGCTGTTTTTT. Full variable domain (rest looked up from reference TRBV19 and TRBJ2-2): DGGITQSPKYLFRKEGQNVTLSCEQNLNHDAMYWYRQDPGQGLRLIYYSQIVNDFQKGDIAEGYSVSREKKESFPLTVTSAQKNPTAFYLCASRPRTSYESGELFFGEGSRLTVL.

This clonotype turned up a few times. The rearrangement joins TRBV12-3 or TRBV12-4 to TRBJ2-2; TRBD1 is a possible D gene (6 bases). This CDR3 contains 15 residues. Trimming left V 3 bases short and J 4 bases short, with 12 bases between. The CDR3 DNA reads TGTGCCAGCAGTTTTGGGGGCCGGGGCACCGGGGAGCTGTTTTTT. This sequence encodes CASSFGGRGTGELFF.

Turning to this clonotype: A read error may explain this, as a much larger clone is one base away. V gene TRBV6-5 combines with J gene TRBJ2-7; D is possibly TRBD1 (6 bases). Germline loops: CDR1 MNHEY, CDR2 SVGAGI. This CDR3 contains 17 residues. Here the CDR3 DNA reads TGTGCCTGCAGTTACTCGGTACAGGGCCTCACCACGGACGAGCAGTACTTC. Translated: CACSYSVQGLTTDEQYF.

The rearrangement uses TRBV12-3 or TRBV12-4 and TRBJ2-3, with 10 bases aligning to TRBD2. The CDR3 spans 18 residues. J lost 0 bases, V lost 5 bases, and 11 bases had no gene match. The CDR3 is CASSAGTSERTSTDTQYF. CDR3 in DNA: TGTGCCAGCAGTGCCGGGACTAGCGAGAGAACTAGCACAGATACGCAGTATTTT.

The chain uses TRBV6-5 and TRBJ2-7; D possibly corresponds to TRBD2 (5 bases). Germline CDR1 reads MNHEY; CDR2 reads SVGAGI. The CDR3 is 13 amino acids. V was cut by 8 bases and J by 4 bases, with 15 bases left in between. CDR3 residues: CASSRRLGYEQYF. CDR3 DNA: TGTGCCAGCTCCCGGAGGTTGGGTTACGAGCAGTACTTC.

This chain joins TRBV15 and TRBJ1-5; no definite D call. The V end was cut by 0 bases, the J end by 0 bases, with 6 bases between. The CDR3 has 15 amino acids. Germline loops: CDR1 LNHNV, CDR2 YYDKDF (reference sequence). CDR3 residues: CATSRDGYSNQPQHF. The CDR3 nucleotides read TGTGCCACCAGCAGAGACGGGTATAGCAATCAGCCCCAGCATTTT. The variable domain in full, completed from reference TRBV15 and TRBJ1-5, reads DAMVIQNPRYQVTQFGKPVTLSCSQTLNHNVMYWYQQKSSQAPKLLFHYYDKDFNNEADTPDNFQSRRPNTSFCFLDIRSPGLGDTAMYLCATSRDGYSNQPQHFGDGTRLSIL.

This sequence joins TRBV20-1 and TRBJ2-7, with D tentatively TRBD2 (5 bases). Germline CDR1 is DFQATT and CDR2 is SNEGSKA (reference sequence). V gave up 3 bases and J gave up 0 bases, with 9 bases separating them. This CDR3 has 13 residues. CDR3 sequence (DNA): TGCAGTGCTAGGGACTCCAGCTCCTACGAGCAGTACGTC. It yields the protein CSARDSSSYEQYV.

The CDR3 bases are TGTGCCACCAGTGATTTCTCCGCCCGACACCTTTGGAACTATGGCTACACCTTC. It codes for CATSDFSARHLWNYGYTF. J is TRBJ1-2 and V is TRBV24-1; D not certain. The V end was cut by 1 base, the J end by 2 bases, with 19 bases between. Germline V gene data show CDR1 as KGHDR and CDR2 as SFDVKD. This CDR3 has 18 residues.

The sample holds a few counts of this clonotype. The chain combines TRBV6-2 or TRBV6-3 with TRBJ2-7; D gene unclear. This CDR3 is built from 13 residues. Between the trimmed V and J ends, which lost 2 bases and 5 bases, there was a span of 10 bases. In germline, CDR1 is MNHEY, CDR2 SVGEGT. CDR3 amino acids: CASSYPLDHEQYF. Written as DNA, the CDR3 is TGTGCCAGCAGTTACCCCTTGGATCACGAGCAGTACTTC.

Worth noting for this clonotype: One base away lies a much larger clone, so this may be a sequencing read error. The chain links TRBV19 to TRBJ2-5; 12 bases agree with TRBD2. The V and J ends lost 4 bases and 4 bases, in that order; junction bases with no gene match: 7. The germline V gene encodes CDR1 LNHDA and CDR2 SQIVND (reference sequence). CDR3 length: 16 residues. The CDR3 region is CASSKLAGGGRETQYF. CDR3 DNA: TGTGCCAGTAGTAAACTAGCGGGAGGAGGGCGAGAGACCCAGTACTTC. Full variable domain (rest looked up from reference TRBV19 and TRBJ2-5): DGGITQSPKYLFRKEGQNVTLSCEQNLNHDAMYWYRQDPGQGLRLIYYSQIVNDFQKGDIAEGYSVSREKKESFPLTVTSAQKNPTAFYLCASSKLAGGGRETQYFGPGTRLLVL.

The chain combines TRBV20-1 with TRBJ2-3; 7 bases match TRBD2. V dropped 5 bases and J dropped 0; count of bases not matched to a gene: 8. The germline CDR1 and CDR2 sequences are DFQATT and SNEGSKA (reference sequence). This CDR3 comprises 15 residues. CDR3 region: CSAHRRGRSTDTQYF. The CDR3 DNA reads TGCAGTGCTCATAGGCGGGGGAGAAGCACAGATACGCAGTATTTT.

This clonotype was seen a handful of times. V is TRBV5-1 and J is TRBJ1-4; no clear D. Trimming pared 1 base from V and 5 bases from J, leaving 12 bases between. This CDR3 contains 15 residues. Germline V CDR1 and CDR2: SGHRS, YFSETQ. The CDR3 sequence is CASSLFPGGNEKLFF. As DNA, the CDR3 is TGCGCCAGCAGCTTGTTCCCTGGAGGCAATGAAAAACTGTTTTTT.

Turning to this clonotype: At one end, the junction sequence differs from germline, possibly due to a read error. The V call is TRBV6-5, the J call TRBJ2-7, with 8 bases matching TRBD1. The germline gives CDR1 MNHEY, CDR2 SVGAGI. The CDR3 runs 11 residues. The CDR3 DNA reads TGTGCCAGCAGAGGAAGGACAGGGACCACTTTC. It encodes CASRGRTGTTF.

This clonotype has only one observation. The chain links TRBV6-5 to TRBJ1-1, with 8 bases that match TRBD1. CDR3 length: 13 amino acids. Germline lookup yields CDR1 MNHEY and CDR2 SVGAGI. Trimming took 6 bases from V and 6 from J; bases not matched to a gene: 6. In DNA form, the CDR3 reads TGTGCCAGCAGCCGGACAGGGAGGGCTGAAGCTTTCTTT. It encodes CASSRTGRAEAFF.

With respect to this clonotype: One end of the junction is discordant with germline, which a read error may explain. The chain combines TRBV4-2 with TRBJ1-2; no definite D call. The CDR3 is 14 amino acids. Germline CDR1 reads LGHNA; CDR2 reads YNFKEQ. The CDR3 nucleotides are TGCGCCAGCAGCCAAGGTCGGGGTTCCTATGGCTACACCTTC. This codes for CASSQGRGSYGYTF.

The V gene is TRBV15, the J gene TRBJ1-5; D is unresolved. V shed 0 bases and J shed 0 bases, with 6 bases lying between them. In germline, CDR1 is LNHNV, CDR2 YYDKDF (reference sequence). This CDR3 has 15 amino acids. CDR3 in amino acids: CATSREIYSNQPQHF. DNA for the CDR3: TGTGCCACCAGCAGAGAAATCTATAGCAATCAGCCCCAGCATTTT.

In its sample, this clonotype was seen many times. The chain employs TRBV5-5 and TRBJ2-1; TRBD2 aligns across 11 bases. The CDR3 has 15 amino acids. CDR1 is SGHKS, CDR2 YYEKEE, per germline (reference sequence). The V and J ends lost 2 bases and 3 bases, in that order; junction bases with no gene match: 1. CDR3 residues: CASSFGLAGYNEQFF. In nucleotides, the CDR3 is TGTGCCAGCAGCTTTGGACTAGCGGGCTACAATGAGCAGTTCTTC.

As regards this clonotype: This may be a read error: a much more frequent sequence differs by one nucleotide. The V and J genes are TRBV19 and TRBJ1-5; a weak D match, TRBD1 (6 bases). V lost 7 bases to trimming and J lost 0 bases, with 16 bases between them. This CDR3 region has 16 residues. From germline, CDR1 is LNHDA and CDR2 SQIVND (reference sequence). For the CDR3, the DNA is TGTGCCAGTATTGAAGTCAGGGGCCTTAGCAATCAGCCCCAGCATTTT. Translated, it gives CASIEVRGLSNQPQHF.

By sample fraction, this clonotype is medium-sized. The J gene is TRBJ2-3, the V gene TRBV18; no definite D call. V was clipped by 6 bases and J by 6 bases, with 7 bases between them. Germline V gene sequence: CDR1 KGHSH, CDR2 LQKENI. The CDR3 spans 11 residues. For the CDR3, the DNA is TGTGCCAGCTCGGCCGGGGATACGCAGTATTTT. As protein: CASSAGDTQYF.